The clone carrying this TCR beta chain was seen at least ten times. The data derive from a study of blood T cell repertoires in COVID-19. About the study: Nucleic acid was either cDNA or gDNA, and it came from T cells, B-cell-depleted T cells, or PBMCs.

The V gene end was trimmed by 6 bases and the J gene end by 11 bases; junction bases not matched to a gene: 11. CDR3 length equals 14 residues. Germline CDR1 and CDR2: LNHDA and SQIVND (reference sequence). In the authors' workflow: Amplification from reference gene primers served as the basis for estimated nucleated cell counts. Measured with immunoSEQ multiplex PCR; TCRdb has only the in-frame clones, and not every one. D and trimming were read from the DNA, whereas the V and J calls and clone size are those reported in that table. The sample records some 98,000 clones, about four fifths being singletons.

The chain couples TRBV19 to TRBJ1-5, with 9 bases matching TRBD1. The specimen sequenced was peripheral blood. The sequence came from a human donor in a cohort sampled during active COVID-19. The CDR3 spells CASRGTGPELAQHF. CDR3 DNA: TGTGCCAGTAGGGGGACAGGGCCCGAATTGGCCCAGCATTTT.